These 30 T cell receptor beta chains came from one sample sequenced in a study of metastatic and nonmetastatic thyroid tumors. With MiXCR, TCRdb reprocessed the PCR reads. The sample includes 20,000 to 25,000 clones, 20% of them seen just once. Thyroid surgery had not been preceded by any treatment in any patient. The sequencing sample was made of adjacent normal tissue. These receptors all stem from a female donor with papillary thyroid cancer or a benign thyroid nodule (not recorded which). Some clones in this sample may be carry-over from other donors' samples.

This clone was seen at least ten times. CDR3 DNA: TGTGCCAGTAGAGCGGACAACAACCCCTACAATGAGCAGTTCTTC. It codes for CASRADNNPYNEQFF. The J gene is TRBJ2-1, the V gene TRBV19, with D perhaps being TRBD1 or TRBD2 (5 bases each). This CDR3 has 15 amino acids. V was shortened by 6 bases and J by 2 bases, with 14 bases between the two germline ends. Germline V gene sequence: CDR1 LNHDA, CDR2 SQIVND (reference sequence).

With regard to this clone: At one of its ends the junction is not consistent with the germline gene, which may arise from a read error. At the DNA level, this CDR3 is encoded by other sequences in the same sample as well. For the CDR3, the DNA is TGCGCCGGAAGTCGGAGACAGTACGAGCAGTACTTC. Amino acid sequence: CAGSRRQYEQYF. The chain joins TRBV2 to TRBJ2-7; tentative D call: TRBD1 (5 bases). This CDR3 spans 12 amino acids. CDR1 SNHLY and CDR2 FYNNEI come from the germline V gene.

Comments on this clone: This could be a read error, since a much larger clone is one nucleotide away. The chain employs TRBV4-2 and TRBJ1-5; tentative D call: TRBD1 (5 bases). Germline lookup yields CDR1 LGHNA and CDR2 YNFKEQ. V gave up 2 bases and J gave up 12 bases, with 17 bases separating them. This CDR3 is built from 14 residues. CDR3 DNA: TGTGCCAGCAGCCAAATAGGCAGGGAAGACGTCCAGCATTTT. Its protein product is CASSQIGREDVQHF.

This clone was seen repeatedly, ten times or more. The CDR3 DNA is TGTGCCTGGAGTAAAGCGAATATGAACACCGGGGAGCTGTTTTTT. Residues: CAWSKANMNTGELFF. The genes are TRBV30 and TRBJ2-2, with D hard to call. V was clipped by 2 bases and J by 1 base, with 11 bases between them. The CDR3 has 15 amino acids. Per the germline V gene, CDR1 is GTSNPN and CDR2 is SVGIG (reference sequence). Full variable domain (outside the CDR3, taken from reference TRBV30 and TRBJ2-2): SQTIHQWPATLVQPVGSPLSLECTVEGTSNPNLYWYRQAAGRGLQLLFYSVGIGQISSEVPQNLSASRPQDRQFILSSKKLLLSDSGFYLCAWSKANMNTGELFFGEGSRLTVL.

In this sample, this clone turned up many times. This chain links TRBV20-1 with TRBJ1-5; D is perhaps TRBD1 (6 bases). CDR3 length: 15 residues. V gave up 1 base and J gave up 2 bases, with 12 bases separating them. Germline CDR1 and CDR2: DFQATT and SNEGSKA (reference sequence). The CDR3 reads CSARALEGGNQPQHF. The DNA for the CDR3 is TGCAGTGCTAGAGCGTTGGAGGGGGGCAATCAGCCCCAGCATTTT.

This clone was seen a few times. Germline and junction disagree at one end, which may indicate a read error. The chain is built from TRBV28 and TRBJ2-3, with D possibly being TRBD2 (6 bases). This CDR3 region has 17 residues. Germline-derived CDR1 and CDR2 are MDHEN and SYDVKM. The CDR3 loop reads CVSSLLRTSPRTDTQYF. The CDR3 nucleotides are TGTGTCAGCAGTCTCCTACGAACTAGCCCCAGGACAGATACGCAGTATTTT.

This clone was recorded many times. The chain links TRBV19 to TRBJ2-7, with 7 bases lining up with TRBD1. Germline V gene data show CDR1 as LNHDA and CDR2 as SQIVND (reference sequence). Germline trimming cut 5 bases from V and 5 bases from J; bases unmatched to any gene: 18. The CDR3 has 17 residues. As DNA, the CDR3 is TGTGCCAGTAGTCCCAGATGGTCCGGGACAGAGACCCACGAGCAGTACTTC. The encoded protein is CASSPRWSGTETHEQYF.

This clone has only a few counts. The chain uses TRBV27 and TRBJ1-2; D is perhaps TRBD1 (6 bases). Germline loops: CDR1 MNHEY, CDR2 SMNVEV (reference sequence). V shed 5 bases and J shed 6 bases, with 16 bases lying between them. The length of the CDR3 is 14 residues. The CDR3 here is CASSETGLVHGYTF. CDR3 nucleotide sequence: TGTGCCAGCAGTGAGACAGGCCTTGTCCATGGCTACACCTTC.

Only a few counts were recorded for this clone. This chain links TRBV19 with TRBJ1-2; D might be TRBD1 (6 bases). The length of the CDR3 is 16 residues. From germline, CDR1 is LNHDA and CDR2 SQIVND (reference sequence). Trimming stripped 8 bases from V and 8 bases from J, with 27 bases between. The CDR3 coding sequence is TGTGCCAGTCATTCCAAGACGGGTCAGGGGTTTTGGGGCTACACCTTC. Its protein product is CASHSKTGQGFWGYTF. Complete variable domain (other parts from reference TRBV19 and TRBJ1-2): DGGITQSPKYLFRKEGQNVTLSCEQNLNHDAMYWYRQDPGQGLRLIYYSQIVNDFQKGDIAEGYSVSREKKESFPLTVTSAQKNPTAFYLCASHSKTGQGFWGYTFGSGTRLTVV.

This clone has just a few counts. A junction boundary mismatches the germline segment, possibly from a read error. V is TRBV2 and J is TRBJ1-1; D not resolved. The length of the CDR3 is 13 residues. Looked up from germline, CDR1 is SNHLY and CDR2 is FYNNEI. The CDR3 sequence: CASSGQARTESFF. Here the CDR3 DNA reads TGTGCCAGCAGCGGGCAGGCCCGCACTGAATCTTTCTTT.

This clone appeared many times. The chain is built from TRBV11-2 and TRBJ1-4, with 8 positions matching TRBD1. Germline-derived CDR1 and CDR2 are SGHAT and FQNNGV. J lost 3 bases, V lost 5 bases, and 5 bases had no gene match. The CDR3 sequence is 15 residues long. CDR3 sequence (DNA): TGTGCCAGCAGCCGCCCGGGACAGGCTAATGAAAAACTGTTTTTT. Protein: CASSRPGQANEKLFF.

In its sample, this clone is medium-sized (0.01 to 0.1%). The chain joins TRBV28 to TRBJ2-2, with TRBD2 identical over 10 bases. The V gene end was trimmed by 6 bases and the J gene end by 4 bases; junction bases not matched to a gene: 5. The CDR3 contains 15 residues. Germline CDR1 MDHEN, CDR2 SYDVKM. The CDR3 region has the DNA TGTGCCAGCAGGTGGGGACTAGCGCGCACCGGGGAGCTGTTTTTT. This sequence encodes CASRWGLARTGELFF. Full variable domain (missing parts from reference TRBV28 and TRBJ2-2): DVKVTQSSRYLVKRTGEKVFLECVQDMDHENMFWYRQDPGLGLRLIYFSYDVKMKEKGDIPEGYSVSREKKERFSLILESASTNQTSMYLCASRWGLARTGELFFGEGSRLTVL.

This clone was seen ten or more times. The chain couples TRBV10-3 to TRBJ2-3, with a tentative D call TRBD2 (5 bases). Trimming cost V 7 bases and J 2 bases, with 13 bases left between them. CDR3 length: 14 residues. Germline values: CDR1 ENHRY, CDR2 SYGVKD. The CDR3 protein is CAINSLGLTDTQYF. As DNA, the CDR3 is TGTGCCATCAATTCTCTAGGACTCACAGATACGCAGTATTTT.

The rearrangement links TRBV6-4 to TRBJ1-4; D is uncertain. Trimming removed 4 bases at V and 3 bases at J, with 15 bases between. The germline V gene encodes CDR1 MRHNA and CDR2 SNTAGT. The CDR3 consists of 16 residues. CDR3 protein: CASSVKVREPNEKLFF. CDR3 in DNA: TGTGCCAGCAGTGTTAAGGTAAGGGAGCCTAATGAAAAACTGTTTTTT.

This clone is large within its sample. CDR3 sequence: CASRPQGLGVYEQYF. The CDR3 DNA follows: TGCGCCAGCAGGCCTCAGGGCTTAGGGGTCTACGAGCAGTACTTC. The rearrangement uses TRBV10-2 and TRBJ2-7; maybe TRBD1 (5 bases). CDR3 size: 15 residues. Germline-derived CDR1 and CDR2 are WSHSY and SAAADI. Trimming cost V 6 bases and J 3 bases, with 18 bases left between them.

Of note for this clone: This may come from a read error, since a much larger clone is one base off. This sample includes further DNA sequences coding for the same CDR3. This chain uses TRBV20-1 with TRBJ1-1, with 8 bases fitting TRBD1. Germline-derived CDR1 and CDR2 are DFQATT and SNEGSKA (reference sequence). This CDR3 is 14 amino acids long. The V gene end was trimmed by 4 bases and the J gene end by 1 base; junction bases not matched to a gene: 5. CDR3 protein: CSATWTGSNTEAFF. Written as DNA, the CDR3 is TGCAGTGCTACATGGACAGGGTCGAACACTGAAGCTTTCTTT.

By share, this clone ranks as medium-sized. The chain combines TRBV10-2 with TRBJ1-5; D uncertain. Germline V gene sequence: CDR1 WSHSY, CDR2 SAAADI. This CDR3 is built from 13 residues. With 7 bases removed from V and 1 base from J, the gap between germline ends came to 8 bases. The CDR3 loop reads CASTAGSNQPQHF. The CDR3 coding sequence is TGCGCCAGCACCGCAGGAAGCAATCAGCCCCAGCATTTT.

This clone was recorded at least ten times. The chain employs TRBV6-1 and TRBJ1-5; D gene uncertain. Germline CDR1 reads MNHNS; CDR2 reads SASEGT. There are 15 residues in the CDR3. V lost 5 bases and J 0 bases, leaving 11 bases between the germline ends. CDR3 residues: CASSLTAYSNQPQHF. CDR3 coding DNA: TGTGCCAGCAGTCTTACAGCCTATAGCAATCAGCCCCAGCATTTT.

By frequency in the sample, this clone is medium-sized (0.01 to 0.1%). The V gene is TRBV27, the J gene TRBJ2-7; TRBD2 agrees at 15 bases. The CDR3 consists of 16 residues. V shed 5 bases and J 3 bases; nucleotides not matched to a gene: 5. Germline lookup yields CDR1 MNHEY and CDR2 SMNVEV (reference sequence). The CDR3 DNA reads TGTGCCAGCAGTCCCCGGGGACTAGCGGGAGGCTACGAGCAGTACTTC. This sequence encodes CASSPRGLAGGYEQYF.

This clone was counted at least ten times. The gene calls are TRBV20-1 and TRBJ2-1; no definite D call. Trimming removed 0 bases at V and 0 bases at J, with 15 bases between. This CDR3 spans 17 amino acids. Germline V gene data show CDR1 as DFQATT and CDR2 as SNEGSKA (reference sequence). Here the CDR3 reads CSARDSRRTRSYNEQFF. Here the CDR3 DNA reads TGCAGTGCTAGAGATTCGAGGCGGACCCGCTCCTACAATGAGCAGTTCTTC.

The CDR3 nucleotides read TGTGCCAGCACCTTGGGGGTAGAAGAAGCTTTCTTT. Encoded protein: CASTLGVEEAFF. The chain couples TRBV7-9 to TRBJ1-1, with TRBD1 as a possible D gene (5 bases). The CDR3 has 12 amino acids. Trimming took 7 bases from V and 8 from J, leaving 14 bases between them. From germline, CDR1 is SEHNR and CDR2 FQNEAQ (reference sequence).

This chain connects TRBV27 to TRBJ2-2; D is ambiguous. The germline V gene has CDR1 MNHEY and CDR2 SMNVEV (reference sequence). The CDR3 is made up of 14 amino acids. Trimming shortened V by 3 bases and J by 0 bases, and 5 bases separated the two germline ends. CDR3 sequence: CASSFQSNTGELFF. CDR3 in DNA: TGTGCCAGCAGTTTCCAGTCGAACACCGGGGAGCTGTTTTTT.

A note on this clone: Different DNA sequences within this sample yield the same CDR3. The V call is TRBV20-1, the J call TRBJ2-2; perhaps TRBD1 as D (6 bases). The CDR3 is 14 amino acids. CDR1 and CDR2 from the germline V gene are DFQATT and SNEGSKA (reference sequence). The CDR3 loop is CSASYRVGTGELFF. The DNA for the CDR3 is TGCAGCGCTTCCTACAGGGTCGGTACCGGGGAGCTGTTTTTT.

The sample holds many counts of this clone. This rearrangement joins TRBV15 to TRBJ2-5; D not certain. V lost 3 bases to trimming and J lost 4 bases, with 9 bases between them. Germline values: CDR1 LNHNV, CDR2 YYDKDF (reference sequence). The CDR3 loop spans 13 amino acids. The CDR3 loop is CATSRIAGETQYF. DNA for the CDR3: TGTGCCACCAGCAGGATAGCAGGAGAGACCCAGTACTTC.

The sample holds many counts of this clone. At one end the junction does not follow the germline gene, possibly because of a read error. The V and J genes are TRBV7-2 and TRBJ2-7; unclear D gene. Germline CDR1 is SGHTA and CDR2 is FQGNSA. This CDR3 is built from 14 residues. CDR3 sequence: CAGSFGIPTDEQYF. CDR3 coding DNA: TGTGCCGGCAGCTTTGGGATTCCAACAGACGAGCAGTACTTC.

This chain links TRBV28 with TRBJ2-3; 12 nucleotides line up with TRBD2. Germline CDR1 and CDR2: MDHEN and SYDVKM. The CDR3 spans 14 residues. J was trimmed by 0 bases and V by 11 bases; bases with no gene match: 3. The DNA for the CDR3 is TGTGCCTGTGGACTAGCGGGGAGCACAGATACGCAGTATTTT. Translating it yields CACGLAGSTDTQYF.

This clone has just one count. The chain is built from TRBV30 and TRBJ1-2; a possible D gene is TRBD1 (6 bases). Germline assignment: CDR1 GTSNPN and CDR2 SVGIG (reference sequence). The CDR3 length is 13 residues. Deletions cut 3 bases from V and 4 bases from J, with 12 bases between. The CDR3 DNA follows: TGTGCCTGGAGCCAACAGGGCCGCTATGGCTACACCTTC. It yields the protein CAWSQQGRYGYTF.

The chain is built from TRBV7-9 and TRBJ2-3; a weak D match, TRBD1 (5 bases). In germline, CDR1 is SEHNR, CDR2 FQNEAQ (reference sequence). V gave up 0 bases and J gave up 5 bases, with 9 bases separating them. This CDR3 has 14 residues. The CDR3 region has the DNA TGTGCCAGCAGCTTAGCTCAGGGAAGAGATACGCAGTATTTT. As protein: CASSLAQGRDTQYF.

Ten or more counts support this clone. This chain links TRBV18 with TRBJ1-2; the D gene is possibly TRBD1 (6 bases). The germline V and J ends were trimmed by 3 bases and 5 bases, with 13 bases remaining between them. The germline gives CDR1 KGHSH, CDR2 LQKENI. The CDR3 runs 14 residues. The CDR3 spells CASSPPTGGYGYTF. In nucleotides, the CDR3 is TGTGCCAGCTCACCCCCGACAGGTGGATATGGCTACACCTTC.

This clone was recorded a few times. A read error may account for a junction end that differs from germline. This chain links TRBV6-9 with TRBJ1-1, with no clear D. Germline loops: CDR1 MNHGY, CDR2 SVAAGI. The CDR3 spans 12 residues. CDR3 DNA: TGTGCCAGCAGTATTGACAACACTGAAGCTTTATTT. The encoded protein is CASSIDNTEALF.